These 15 T cell receptor beta chains came from one sample sequenced in a study of T cells expressing NK-cell markers (dated by TCRdb to 2020 to 2022). The library was made by 5' RACE. Sequencer: Illumina HiSeq 2000. The reads were reprocessed in TCRdb, with one entry per CDR3 protein sequence and no accompanying DNA. The table kept for this sample lists roughly 450,000 distinct CDR3 sequences. Jointly, the top ten make up roughly 1.4% of the sample. Sequencing used blood T cells: a sorted CD56 or NKG2C T cell subset, CD4+ or CD8+ T cells, or bulk PBMC T cells (not recorded which). All receptors come from a woman aged 45-59 years in good health. Donor details come from another sample of the same person, matched by shared clones.

The rearrangement links TRBV7-2 to TRBJ2-7; the TCRdb call, TRBD2, lacks DNA for checking. The CDR3 runs 14 residues. Per germline, CDR1 SGHTA and CDR2 FQGNSA. CDR3 residues: CASSLSGPQSEQYF.

CDR3: CASSLGSMSPREKLFF. The V gene is TRBV7-9, the J gene TRBJ1-4. The CDR3 has 16 amino acids. CDR1 and CDR2 from the germline V gene are SEHNR and FQNEAQ (reference sequence).

V and J are TRBV10-3 and TRBJ2-2; no DNA is available, so the TRBD2 call from TCRdb remains unchecked. This CDR3 spans 15 amino acids. CDR1 ENHRY and CDR2 SYGVKD come from the germline V gene. This CDR3 is CAIRRLAVHTGELFF.

The chain combines TRBV6-5 with TRBJ1-3; there is no DNA to check the TCRdb D call of TRBD1. Germline V lookup: CDR1 MNHEY, CDR2 SVGAGI. CDR3 length: 17 residues. The chain's CDR3 is CASSYHPGARSGNTIYF.

This chain links TRBV6-1 with TRBJ1-6; the TCRdb call, TRBD1, lacks DNA for checking. The CDR3 has 15 residues. Germline CDR1 MNHNS, CDR2 SASEGT. CDR3 sequence reads: CASSGGTGNNSPLHF.

This chain connects TRBV12-3 or TRBV12-4 to TRBJ2-1; the TCRdb D gene call, TRBD2, has no DNA to confirm it. CDR3 length: 20 residues. The CDR3 reads CASSLSRLAGALSSYNEQFF.

This chain uses TRBV6-5 with TRBJ2-3; the TCRdb call, TRBD2, lacks DNA for checking. Looked up from germline, CDR1 is MNHEY and CDR2 is SVGAGI. The CDR3 is 16 amino acids. The CDR3 sequence: CASSYSLSAATDTQYF.

This chain uses TRBV7-9 with TRBJ2-1; the TCRdb D gene call, TRBD2, has no DNA to confirm it. Germline V gene sequence: CDR1 SEHNR, CDR2 FQNEAQ (reference sequence). This CDR3 has 15 residues. CDR3 region: CASSFPTSGRASRFF. Full variable domain (outside the CDR3, taken from reference TRBV7-9 and TRBJ2-1): DTGVSQNPRHKITKRGQNVTFRCDPISEHNRLYWYRQTLGQGPEFLTYFQNEAQLEKSRLLSDRFSAERPKGSFSTLEIQRTEQGDSAMYLCASSFPTSGRASRFFGPGTRLTVL.

The chain carries TRBV20-1 and TRBJ2-5; with no DNA, the TCRdb D assignment of TRBD2 cannot be verified. This CDR3 has 12 residues. The V gene's germline CDR1 is DFQATT and CDR2 SNEGSKA (reference sequence). The CDR3 loop reads CSAPDYTETQYF.

The V and J genes are TRBV5-1 and TRBJ2-5; TCRdb proposes TRBD2, but this gene call is untestable without DNA. The germline V gene has CDR1 SGHRS and CDR2 YFSETQ. The CDR3 sequence is 15 residues long. CDR3 sequence: CASSNEGSGQETQYF.

The V call is TRBV7-6, the J call TRBJ2-1. Germline assignment: CDR1 SGHVS and CDR2 FNYEAQ. The CDR3 runs to 16 residues. CDR3 protein: CASSLGSQLSYNEQFF. Full variable domain (rest looked up from reference TRBV7-6 and TRBJ2-1): GAGVSQSPRYKVTKRGQDVALRCDPISGHVSLYWYRQALGQGPEFLTYFNYEAQQDKSGLPNDRFSAERPEGSISTLTIQRTEQRDSAMYRCASSLGSQLSYNEQFFGPGTRLTVL.

This chain links TRBV5-1 with TRBJ2-7. The CDR3 length is 13 residues. Looked up from germline, CDR1 is SGHRS and CDR2 is YFSETQ. This CDR3 is CASSFRDFREQYF.

The CDR3 region is CASSPTSTSGRVTGELFF. This chain links TRBV4-2 with TRBJ2-2; TCRdb's D call of TRBD2 is untestable without DNA. Germline V CDR1 and CDR2: LGHNA, YNFKEQ. CDR3 size: 18 residues.

V usage is TRBV5-1 and J usage is TRBJ2-5. CDR1 and CDR2 from the germline V gene are SGHRS and YFSETQ. The CDR3 covers 14 residues. The CDR3: CASSSDRPQETQYF.

The chain has TRBV6-1 and TRBJ2-2; absent DNA, TCRdb's TRBD2 call cannot be checked. The CDR3 has 13 residues. The germline V gene encodes CDR1 MNHNS and CDR2 SASEGT. CDR3 sequence reads: CASKGEGTGELFF.